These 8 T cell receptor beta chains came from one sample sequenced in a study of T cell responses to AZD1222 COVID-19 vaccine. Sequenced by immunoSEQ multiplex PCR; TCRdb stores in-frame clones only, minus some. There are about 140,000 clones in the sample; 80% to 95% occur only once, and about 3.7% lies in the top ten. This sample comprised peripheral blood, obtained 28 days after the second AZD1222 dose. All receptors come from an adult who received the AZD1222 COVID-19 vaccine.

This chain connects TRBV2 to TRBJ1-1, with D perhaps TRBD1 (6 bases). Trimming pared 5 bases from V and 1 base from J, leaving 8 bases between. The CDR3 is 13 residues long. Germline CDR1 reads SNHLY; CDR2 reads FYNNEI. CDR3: CASSSRGNTEAFF. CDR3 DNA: TGTGCCAGCAGTTCCAGGGGGAACACTGAAGCTTTCTTT.

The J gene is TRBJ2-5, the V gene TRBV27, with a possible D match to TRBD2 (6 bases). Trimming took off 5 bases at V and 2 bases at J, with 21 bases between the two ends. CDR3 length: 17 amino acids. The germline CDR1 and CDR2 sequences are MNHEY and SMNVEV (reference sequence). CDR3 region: CASSQRLGLLGQETQYF. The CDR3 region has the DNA TGTGCCAGCAGTCAGCGACTAGGCCTCCTGGGGCAAGAGACCCAGTACTTC.

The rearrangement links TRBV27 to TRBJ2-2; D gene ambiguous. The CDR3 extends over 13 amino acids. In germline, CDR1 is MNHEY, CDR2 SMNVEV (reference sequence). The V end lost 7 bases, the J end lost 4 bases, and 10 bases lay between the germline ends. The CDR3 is CASTPWGTGELFF. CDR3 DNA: TGTGCCAGCACTCCATGGGGCACCGGGGAGCTGTTTTTT.

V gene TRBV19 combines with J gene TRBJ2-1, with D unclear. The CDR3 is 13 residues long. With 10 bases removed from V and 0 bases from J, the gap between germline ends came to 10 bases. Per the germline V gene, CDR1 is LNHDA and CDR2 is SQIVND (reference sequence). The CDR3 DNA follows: TGTGCCACAGCCACGAGCTCCTACAATGAGCAGTTCTTC. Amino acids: CATATSSYNEQFF. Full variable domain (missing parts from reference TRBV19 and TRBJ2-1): DGGITQSPKYLFRKEGQNVTLSCEQNLNHDAMYWYRQDPGQGLRLIYYSQIVNDFQKGDIAEGYSVSREKKESFPLTVTSAQKNPTAFYLCATATSSYNEQFFGPGTRLTVL.

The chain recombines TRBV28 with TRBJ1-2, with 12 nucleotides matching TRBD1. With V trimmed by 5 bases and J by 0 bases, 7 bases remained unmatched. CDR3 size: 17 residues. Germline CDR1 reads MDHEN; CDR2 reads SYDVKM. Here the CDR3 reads CASSGGTGGAANYGYTF. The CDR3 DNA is TGTGCCAGCAGTGGCGGGACAGGGGGCGCCGCTAACTATGGCTACACCTTC.

The DNA for the CDR3 is TGCAGTGCCATGCTAGGCCCTGAGCAGTTCTTC. It yields the protein CSAMLGPEQFF. The chain has TRBV20-1 and TRBJ2-1; no reliable D call. Trimming took 6 bases from V and 9 from J, leaving 12 bases between them. The CDR3 length is 11 residues. Germline loops: CDR1 DFQATT, CDR2 SNEGSKA (reference sequence).

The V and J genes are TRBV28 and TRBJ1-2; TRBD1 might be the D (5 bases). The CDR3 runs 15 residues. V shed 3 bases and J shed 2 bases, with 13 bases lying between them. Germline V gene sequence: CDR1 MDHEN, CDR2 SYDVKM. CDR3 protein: CASSFPGRGNYGYTF. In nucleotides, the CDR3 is TGTGCCAGCAGTTTCCCGGGTAGGGGCAACTATGGCTACACCTTC.

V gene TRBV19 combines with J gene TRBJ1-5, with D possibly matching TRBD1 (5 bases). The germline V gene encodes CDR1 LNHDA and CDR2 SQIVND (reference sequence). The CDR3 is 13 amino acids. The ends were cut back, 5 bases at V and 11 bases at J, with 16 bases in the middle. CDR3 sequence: CASSLDPAGAQHF. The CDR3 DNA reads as TGTGCCAGTAGTTTGGACCCAGCGGGGGCCCAGCATTTT.